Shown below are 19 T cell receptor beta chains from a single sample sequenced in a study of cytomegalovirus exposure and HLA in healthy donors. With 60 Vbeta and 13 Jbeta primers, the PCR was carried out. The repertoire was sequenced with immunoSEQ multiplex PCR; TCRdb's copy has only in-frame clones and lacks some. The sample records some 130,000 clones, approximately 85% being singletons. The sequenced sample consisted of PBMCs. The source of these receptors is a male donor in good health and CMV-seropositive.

This CDR3 reads CASSLYSGWPQYF. In DNA, the CDR3 is TGCGCCAGCAGCTTGTACAGCGGGTGGCCGCAGTACTTC. The chain has TRBV5-1 and TRBJ2-7; D perhaps matches TRBD2 (6 bases). The V gene's germline CDR1 is SGHRS and CDR2 YFSETQ. This CDR3 spans 13 amino acids. Trimming stripped 1 base from V and 9 bases from J, with 14 bases between.

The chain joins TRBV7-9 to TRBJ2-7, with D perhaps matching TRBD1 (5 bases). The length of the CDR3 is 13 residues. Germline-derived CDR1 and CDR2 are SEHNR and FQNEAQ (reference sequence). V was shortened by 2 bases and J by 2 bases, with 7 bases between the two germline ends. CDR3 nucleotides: TGTGCCAGCAGCTTAACAGGTACCTACGAGCAGTACTTC. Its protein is CASSLTGTYEQYF.

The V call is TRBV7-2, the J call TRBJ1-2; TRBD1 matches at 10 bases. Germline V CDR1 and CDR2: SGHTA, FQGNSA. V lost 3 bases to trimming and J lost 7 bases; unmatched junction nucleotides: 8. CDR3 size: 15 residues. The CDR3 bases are TGTGCCAGCAGCTTGTCCCGGGACAGGGGATCTGGCTACACCTTC. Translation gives CASSLSRDRGSGYTF. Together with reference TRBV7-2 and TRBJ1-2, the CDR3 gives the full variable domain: GAGVSQSPSNKVTEKGKDVELRCDPISGHTALYWYRQSLGQGLEFLIYFQGNSAPDKSGLPSDRFSAERTGGSVSTLTIQRTQQEDSAVYLCASSLSRDRGSGYTFGSGTRLTVV.

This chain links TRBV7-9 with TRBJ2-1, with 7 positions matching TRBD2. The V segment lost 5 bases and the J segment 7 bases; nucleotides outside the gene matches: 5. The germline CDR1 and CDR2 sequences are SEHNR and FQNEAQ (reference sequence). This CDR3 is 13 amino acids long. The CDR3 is CASSPMGGNEQFF. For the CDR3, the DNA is TGTGCCAGCAGCCCGATGGGAGGGAATGAGCAGTTCTTC. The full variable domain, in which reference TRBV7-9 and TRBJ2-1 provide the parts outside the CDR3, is DTGVSQNPRHKITKRGQNVTFRCDPISEHNRLYWYRQTLGQGPEFLTYFQNEAQLEKSRLLSDRFSAERPKGSFSTLEIQRTEQGDSAMYLCASSPMGGNEQFFGPGTRLTVL.

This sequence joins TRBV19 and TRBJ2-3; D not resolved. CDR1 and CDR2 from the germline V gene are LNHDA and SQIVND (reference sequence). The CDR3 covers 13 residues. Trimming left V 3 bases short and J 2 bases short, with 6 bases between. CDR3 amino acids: CASSIKATDTQYF. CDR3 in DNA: TGTGCCAGTAGTATTAAAGCCACAGATACGCAGTATTTT.

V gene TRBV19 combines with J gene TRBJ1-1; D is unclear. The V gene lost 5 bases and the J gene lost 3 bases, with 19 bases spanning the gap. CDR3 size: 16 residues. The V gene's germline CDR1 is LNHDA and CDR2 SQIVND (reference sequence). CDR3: CASSPHPRRGDTEAFF. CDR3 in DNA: TGTGCCAGTAGTCCCCACCCAAGGAGAGGAGACACTGAAGCTTTCTTT.

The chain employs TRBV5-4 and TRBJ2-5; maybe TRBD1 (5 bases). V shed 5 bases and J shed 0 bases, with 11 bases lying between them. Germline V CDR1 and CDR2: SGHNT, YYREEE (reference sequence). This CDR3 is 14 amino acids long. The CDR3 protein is CASRPDTYQETQYF. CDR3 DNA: TGTGCCAGCAGACCGGACACCTACCAAGAGACCCAGTACTTC.

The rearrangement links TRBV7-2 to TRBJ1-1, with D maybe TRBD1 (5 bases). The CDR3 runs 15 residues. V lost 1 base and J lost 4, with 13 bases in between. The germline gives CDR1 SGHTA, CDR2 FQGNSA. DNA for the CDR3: TGTGCCAGCAGCTTAGTTTACGGGGGAAGCACTGAAGCTTTCTTT. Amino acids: CASSLVYGGSTEAFF.

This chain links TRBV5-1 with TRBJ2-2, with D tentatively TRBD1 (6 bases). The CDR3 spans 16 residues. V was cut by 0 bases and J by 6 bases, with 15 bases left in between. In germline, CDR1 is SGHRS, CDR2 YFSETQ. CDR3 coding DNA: TGCGCCAGCAGCTTGGCCCAACAGGGTGGCGCCGGGGAGCTGTTTTTT. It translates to CASSLAQQGGAGELFF.

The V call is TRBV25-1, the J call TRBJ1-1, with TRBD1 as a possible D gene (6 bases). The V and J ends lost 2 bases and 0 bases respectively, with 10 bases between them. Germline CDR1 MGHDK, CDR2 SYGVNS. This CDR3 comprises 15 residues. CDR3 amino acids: CASSEQGPVNTEAFF. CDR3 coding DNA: TGTGCCAGCAGTGAACAGGGGCCGGTGAACACTGAAGCTTTCTTT.

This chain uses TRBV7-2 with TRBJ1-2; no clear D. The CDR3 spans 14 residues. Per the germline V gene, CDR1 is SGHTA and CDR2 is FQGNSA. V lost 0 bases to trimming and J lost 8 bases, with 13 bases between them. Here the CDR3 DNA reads TGTGCCAGCAGCTTAGCCGGACGGCCGGGGGGCTACACCTTC. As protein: CASSLAGRPGGYTF. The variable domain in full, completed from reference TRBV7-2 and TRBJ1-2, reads GAGVSQSPSNKVTEKGKDVELRCDPISGHTALYWYRQSLGQGLEFLIYFQGNSAPDKSGLPSDRFSAERTGGSVSTLTIQRTQQEDSAVYLCASSLAGRPGGYTFGSGTRLTVV.

The CDR3 bases are TGTGCCAGCAGCCCGGGACTAGCGGCATCCTACGAGCAGTACTTC. This gives the protein CASSPGLAASYEQYF. This rearrangement joins TRBV7-9 to TRBJ2-7; 11 nucleotides line up with TRBD2. The germline gives CDR1 SEHNR, CDR2 FQNEAQ (reference sequence). The CDR3 extends over 15 amino acids. Losses at the gene ends were 5 bases for V and 1 base for J; bases not matched to a gene: 4. The whole variable domain, filled in from reference TRBV7-9 and TRBJ2-7, reads DTGVSQNPRHKITKRGQNVTFRCDPISEHNRLYWYRQTLGQGPEFLTYFQNEAQLEKSRLLSDRFSAERPKGSFSTLEIQRTEQGDSAMYLCASSPGLAASYEQYFGPGTRLTVT.

CDR3 nucleotide sequence: TGTGCCAGCGACCAGGGGCGGCAGGCCCAGTACTTC. This sequence encodes CASDQGRQAQYF. The V and J genes are TRBV2 and TRBJ2-5; D perhaps matches TRBD1 (6 bases). Per the germline V gene, CDR1 is SNHLY and CDR2 is FYNNEI. The V end was cut by 8 bases, the J end by 9 bases, with 16 bases between. CDR3 length: 12 amino acids.

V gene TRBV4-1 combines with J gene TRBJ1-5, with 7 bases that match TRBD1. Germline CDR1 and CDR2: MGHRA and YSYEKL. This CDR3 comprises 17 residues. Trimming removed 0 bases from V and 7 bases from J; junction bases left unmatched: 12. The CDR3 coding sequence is TGCGCCAGCAGCCAAGAGGGCGGACAGGTTCCAGGCCAGCCCCAGCATTTT. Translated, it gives CASSQEGGQVPGQPQHF.

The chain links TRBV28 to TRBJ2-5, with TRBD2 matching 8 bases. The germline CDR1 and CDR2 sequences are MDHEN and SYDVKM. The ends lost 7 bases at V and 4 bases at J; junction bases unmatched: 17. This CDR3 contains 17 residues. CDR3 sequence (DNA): TGTGCCAGCACCCTATCGGGTAGCGGGATAAGGGCAGAGACCCAGTACTTC. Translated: CASTLSGSGIRAETQYF.

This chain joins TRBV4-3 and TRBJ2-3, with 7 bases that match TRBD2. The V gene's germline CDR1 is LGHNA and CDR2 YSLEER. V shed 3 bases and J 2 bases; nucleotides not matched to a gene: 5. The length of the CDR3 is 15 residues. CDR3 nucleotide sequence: TGCGCCAGCAGCCAGAGGGACTACACCACAGATACGCAGTATTTT. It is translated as CASSQRDYTTDTQYF.

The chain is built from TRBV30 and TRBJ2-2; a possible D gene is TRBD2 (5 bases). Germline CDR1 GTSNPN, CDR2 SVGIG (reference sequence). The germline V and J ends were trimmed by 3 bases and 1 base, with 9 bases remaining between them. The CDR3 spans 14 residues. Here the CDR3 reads CAWRLAKNTGELFF. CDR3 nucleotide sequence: TGTGCCTGGAGGTTAGCGAAGAACACCGGGGAGCTGTTTTTT.

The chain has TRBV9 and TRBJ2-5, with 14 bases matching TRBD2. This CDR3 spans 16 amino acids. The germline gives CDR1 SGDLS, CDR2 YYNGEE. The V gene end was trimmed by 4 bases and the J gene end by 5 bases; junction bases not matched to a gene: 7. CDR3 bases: TGTGCCAGCAGCTTGACTAGCGGGAGGGCCGGGGAGACCCAGTACTTC. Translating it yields CASSLTSGRAGETQYF.

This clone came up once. The CDR3 protein is CASSSGQGGPNREAFF. Written as DNA, the CDR3 is TGTGCCAGCAGTTCAGGACAGGGGGGTCCGAACAGGGAAGCTTTCTTT. The chain joins TRBV27 to TRBJ1-1, with TRBD1 identical over 10 bases. The CDR3 contains 16 residues. The germline CDR1 and CDR2 sequences are MNHEY and SMNVEV (reference sequence). Losses at the gene ends were 4 bases for V and 8 bases for J; bases not matched to a gene: 13.